This paragraph covers one T cell receptor (beta chain) sequence. The target antigen is unknown. The record originates from a study of naive and memory T cell subsets. CDR3 length: 16 amino acids. V was trimmed by 1 base and J by 7 bases, leaving 17 bases between them. Germline loops: CDR1 SGHTA, CDR2 FQGNSA. The beta constant-region primer was an equimolar mix of two oligonucleotides covering TRBC1 and TRBC2. The ligated cDNA underwent four PCR rounds using SP2 and nested alpha and beta constant-region primers. Each CDR3 protein gets one entry after TCRdb re-called the UMI-ligation and nested PCR reads with MiXCR. There are roughly 150,000 distinct CDR3 sequences in the sample; more than 15% occur only once, and approximately 0.63% lies in the top ten. Alpha and beta libraries were amplified separately from the second PCR onward. CD4 T cells were positively selected, then CD8 T cells from the CD4-negative fraction. Cells stained for CD3, CD4, CD8, CD45RA, CD27 and viability were sorted into four CD45RA/CD27 subsets.

Study-wide findings and caveats: Naive and memory subsets had different power law exponents for TCR abundance. Especially in CD8 cells, naive repertoires contained a few larger clonotypes, possibly CD45RA-re-expressing memory cells.

The clonotype originates from a human donor in good health. The sample was naive CD8+ T cells from blood. This sequence joins TRBV7-2 and TRBJ1-5; perhaps TRBD1 as D (6 bases). The CDR3 protein is CASSLGGGATGQPQHF. CDR3 bases: TGTGCCAGCAGCTTAGGGGGGGGGGCGACGGGACAGCCCCAGCATTTT.